This TCR beta chain was identified in a study of T cells in Graves' hyperthyroidism and ophthalmopathy. Patients aged 18 to 65 had newly diagnosed hyperthyroidism of under 2 months' duration. Amplification yielded TCR beta CDR3 regions, with RNA transcripts as the source. First-round RT-PCR of the TCR CDR3 relied on the HTBI primer set. TCRdb ran MiXCR on the multiplex PCR reads and lists one entry per CDR3 protein. The sample comprises 500,000 to 700,000 distinct CDR3 sequences, 16% of which are singletons, and 18% rests with the top ten. The CDR3 loop spans 15 amino acids. Germline CDR1 is SEHNR and CDR2 is FQNEAQ (reference sequence). Trimming removed 2 bases at V and 1 base at J, with 8 bases between. The sample holds a few counts of this clonotype.

The sequence came from a woman younger than 30 with Graves' hyperthyroidism. The rearrangement links TRBV7-9 to TRBJ2-2, with D unresolved. What was sequenced was blood. The CDR3 sequence is CASSLLGKNTGELFF. The CDR3 nucleotides read TGTGCCAGCAGCTTACTGGGGAAGAACACCGGGGAGCTGTTTTTT.